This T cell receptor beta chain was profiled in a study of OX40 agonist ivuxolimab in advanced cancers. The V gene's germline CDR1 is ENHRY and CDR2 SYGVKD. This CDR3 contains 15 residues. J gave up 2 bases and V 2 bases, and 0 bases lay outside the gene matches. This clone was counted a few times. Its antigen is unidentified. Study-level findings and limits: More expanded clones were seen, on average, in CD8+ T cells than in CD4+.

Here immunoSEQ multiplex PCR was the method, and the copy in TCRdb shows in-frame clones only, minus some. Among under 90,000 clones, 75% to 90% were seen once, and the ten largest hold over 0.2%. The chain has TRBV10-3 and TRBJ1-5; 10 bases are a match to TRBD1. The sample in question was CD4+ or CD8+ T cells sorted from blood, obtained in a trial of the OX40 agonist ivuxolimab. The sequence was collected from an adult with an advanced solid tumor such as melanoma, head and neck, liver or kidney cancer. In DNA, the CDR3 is TGTGCCATCAGTGAGGGGACAGGGGGCAATCAGCCCCAGCATTTT. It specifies CAISEGTGGNQPQHF.